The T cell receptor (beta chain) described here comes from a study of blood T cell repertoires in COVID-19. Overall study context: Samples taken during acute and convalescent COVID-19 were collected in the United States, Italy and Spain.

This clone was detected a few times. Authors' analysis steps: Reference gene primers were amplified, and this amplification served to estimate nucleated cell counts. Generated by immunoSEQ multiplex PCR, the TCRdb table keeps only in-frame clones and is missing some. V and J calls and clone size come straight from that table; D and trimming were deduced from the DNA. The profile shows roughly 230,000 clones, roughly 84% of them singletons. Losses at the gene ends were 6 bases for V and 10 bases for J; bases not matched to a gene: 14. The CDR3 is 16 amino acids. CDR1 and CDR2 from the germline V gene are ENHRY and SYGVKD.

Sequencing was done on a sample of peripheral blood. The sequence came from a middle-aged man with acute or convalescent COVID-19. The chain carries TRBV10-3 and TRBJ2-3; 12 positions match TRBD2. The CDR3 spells CAISKPLAGGLVAQYF. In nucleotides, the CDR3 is TGTGCCATCAGCAAACCACTAGCGGGGGGATTGGTTGCGCAGTATTTT.